This T cell receptor beta chain was profiled in a study of T cells after yellow fever vaccination (dated by TCRdb to about 2019). Study-level background: Libraries from fractions with low cell numbers were prepared with the SMART-Seq v4 Ultra Low Input RNA kit. To track T-cell clones before and after primary and booster YFV17D yellow fever vaccination, bulk TCR alpha and beta repertoires were sequenced longitudinally. Two healthy male donors, one aged 18 to 29 and one aged 30 to 39 years, were included in the cohort. Blood was drawn at multiple timepoints before and after primary and secondary immunization, with bulk PBMC replicates and cell subsets isolated.

TCR cDNA was made using 5'RACE template switching, a step that added a universal primer site and unique molecular identifiers. Priming for cDNA synthesis came from both the TCR alpha and TCR beta constant segments. Library amplification involved two PCR steps, and the second step added sample barcodes and sequencing adapters. Libraries were sequenced on Illumina HiSeq 2500 (2x100 bp) or NovaSeq (2x150 bp). Per the original workflow: Reads were demultiplexed and collapsed into UMI consensus sequences with MIGEC, and V(D)J alignment was performed with MiXCR. Clonotypes responding to the vaccine were identified with edgeR on replicate PBMC samples, with the criteria of FDR below 0.01 and a log2 fold change above 5 up to day 15. Each bulk clonotype was labeled CD4 or CD8 based on which sequenced repertoire, CD4 or CD8, contained the clonotype at higher abundance. TCRdb took the public reads, trimmed them with fastp at Q25, ran MiXCR for clone calling and kept in-frame beta chains. Identical CDR3 proteins give one entry, which carries the most common genes and DNA. Here the V and J calls rest on TCRdb's processing, not on the authors' analysis. The sample table records about 60,000 distinct CDR3 sequences; approximately 7% of these occur just once. The ten largest clones take up 40% to 45% of the sample.

Beyond this particular receptor, the publication reports: After the booster, most clones that had expanded after primary vaccination were detected again (around 96% of CD4 and roughly 86% of CD8), suggesting broad maintenance of memory. The secondary T-cell response was found to be weaker but faster than the primary response, with a peak reached on day 5 rather than on day 15. Computational filtering was required because FACS-sorted repertoires could contain abundant contaminating clonotypes from the bulk population. Only a couple of donors were included in the study, so the extent to which the findings can be generalized is limited. A small share of clonotypes was detected in both CD4 and CD8 compartments, with the overlap likely arising from convergent recombination.

After removal of 2 bases from V and 7 bases from J, the junction retains 4 bases not matched to a gene. The CDR3, from cysteine to phenylalanine, totals 15 residues. Just the 45-base CDR3 DNA is kept, in frame starting at base 1. CDR1 and CDR2, looked up from the germline V gene, are SGHVS and FNYEAQ. The treatment or condition label, as the study defines it: live attenuated yellow fever vaccine strain. PBMCs were isolated from peripheral blood using a standard Ficoll-Paque protocol. Dynabeads CD4 and CD8 positive selection kits were used to isolate CD4 and CD8 T-cell fractions. RNA was extracted with TriZol from bulk PBMCs, CD4 and CD8 fractions, and dextramer-positive and dextramer-negative fractions. This clonotype was recorded at least ten times. The target of this receptor is not known. No base quality information exists; no much larger clone differs at one position.

This receptor was obtained from a young man who received the YFV17D yellow fever vaccine. The sequencing used CD8+ T cells sorted from PBMCs, collected on the day of the first yellow fever vaccination. This chain is built from TRBV7-6 and TRBJ2-7, and 14 junction bases match TRBD2. The encoded CDR3 is CASSLWTSGGLEQYF. The DNA sequence is as follows: TGTGCCAGCAGCTTATGGACTAGCGGGGGGCTGGAGCAGTACTTC.